The 5 T cell receptor beta chains below come from one sample, sequenced in a study of beta chain features in type 1 diabetes (dated by TCRdb to 2017 to 2018). Broad study findings and their caveats: In all four CD4+ subsets, TCRB CDR3 length was moderately but significantly shorter in type 1 diabetes patients.

Library creation used the immunoSEQ multiplex PCR assay. The entire amount of isolated RNA was reverse transcribed using the High Capacity cDNA Reverse Transcription Kit, so the sequenced TCRB transcripts were expressed ones. This immuneACCESS table, as held by TCRdb, lists in-frame sequences with V and J called but not all clones. Of the missing ones, under half trace to an unresolved V gene in checked studies; the others have no known cause. Counted in this sample were around 160,000 clones; around 9% of them appeared once. About 0.65% of the sample belongs to the ten largest clones. Antigen specificity for these receptors is unknown. Specimen: central memory CD4+ T cells from blood. The receptors come from a woman aged 30 to 39 with type 1 diabetes.

DNA for the CDR3: TGTGCCAGCAGTTCCCCTCCGAGTGAAGCTTTCTTT. It specifies CASSSPPSEAFF. J is TRBJ1-1 and V is TRBV28; no definite D call. This CDR3 has 12 amino acids. V lost 4 bases to trimming and J lost 7 bases, with 10 bases between them. Germline V gene lookup returns CDR1 MDHEN and CDR2 SYDVKM. The variable domain in full, completed from reference TRBV28 and TRBJ1-1, reads DVKVTQSSRYLVKRTGEKVFLECVQDMDHENMFWYRQDPGLGLRLIYFSYDVKMKEKGDIPEGYSVSREKKERFSLILESASTNQTSMYLCASSSPPSEAFFGQGTRLTVV.

The genes are TRBV7-9 and TRBJ1-2; TRBD1 matches 7 bases. Germline CDR1 and CDR2: SEHNR and FQNEAQ (reference sequence). The CDR3 covers 13 residues. V lost 6 bases and J lost 8; bases outside the gene matches: 9. The CDR3 bases are TGTGCCAGCAGTCTTGACAGGGCGGGAGGCTACACCTTC. Translation: CASSLDRAGGYTF. Together with reference TRBV7-9 and TRBJ1-2, the CDR3 gives the full variable domain: DTGVSQNPRHKITKRGQNVTFRCDPISEHNRLYWYRQTLGQGPEFLTYFQNEAQLEKSRLLSDRFSAERPKGSFSTLEIQRTEQGDSAMYLCASSLDRAGGYTFGSGTRLTVV.

This sequence joins TRBV28 and TRBJ1-2; TRBD1 might be the D (6 bases). The V gene's germline CDR1 is MDHEN and CDR2 SYDVKM. This CDR3 spans 13 amino acids. The V and J ends lost 5 bases and 3 bases respectively, with 10 bases between them. CDR3 coding DNA: TGTGCCAGCAGTAACAGGGTTGACTATGGCTACACCTTC. The encoded protein is CASSNRVDYGYTF.

This clone was detected a few times. CDR3 bases: TGTGCCAGTATGGGACAGCACAATCAGCCCCAGCATTTT. Translated, it gives CASMGQHNQPQHF. The J gene is TRBJ1-5, the V gene TRBV19; 7 nucleotides match TRBD1. Germline V gives CDR1 LNHDA, CDR2 SQIVND (reference sequence). The CDR3 is 13 amino acids. The V and J ends lost 7 bases and 3 bases, in that order; junction bases with no gene match: 3.

This clone came up a few times. V gene TRBV5-1 combines with J gene TRBJ2-1, with 9 nucleotides matching TRBD2. The junction had 16 bases not matched to a gene; V was cut back by 3 bases and J by 0 bases. The CDR3 has 20 residues. CDR1 and CDR2 (germline): SGHRS, YFSETQ. CDR3 region: CASSSRGSGSAASSYNEQFF. In nucleotides, the CDR3 is TGCGCCAGCAGCTCCCGGGGTAGCGGGAGTGCCGCCAGCTCCTACAATGAGCAGTTCTTC. The entire variable domain, with the rest obtained from reference TRBV5-1 and TRBJ2-1, is as follows: KAGVTQTPRYLIKTRGQQVTLSCSPISGHRSVSWYQQTPGQGLQFLFEYFSETQRNKGNFPGRFSGRQFSNSRSEMNVSTLELGDSALYLCASSSRGSGSAASSYNEQFFGPGTRLTVL.